The subject of this entry is one TCR beta chain. CDR1 is SNHLY and CDR2 is FYNNEI in the germline V gene. V was shortened by 4 bases and J by 7 bases, with 11 bases between the two germline ends. This CDR3 is 12 amino acids long. This sample is drawn from a study of blood T cell repertoires in COVID-19. Only in-frame clones appear in the TCRdb table, and some are missing; sequencing was by immunoSEQ multiplex PCR. The table has more than 95,000 clones, roughly 69% seen once. Sample: peripheral blood. The clonotype was recovered from a woman aged 65 to 85 with acute or convalescent COVID-19. The chain recombines TRBV2 with TRBJ2-7; weak D call: TRBD1 (6 bases). The CDR3 sequence is CASSAHREEQYF. CDR3 nucleotides: TGTGCCAGCAGTGCCCACAGGGAAGAGCAGTACTTC.